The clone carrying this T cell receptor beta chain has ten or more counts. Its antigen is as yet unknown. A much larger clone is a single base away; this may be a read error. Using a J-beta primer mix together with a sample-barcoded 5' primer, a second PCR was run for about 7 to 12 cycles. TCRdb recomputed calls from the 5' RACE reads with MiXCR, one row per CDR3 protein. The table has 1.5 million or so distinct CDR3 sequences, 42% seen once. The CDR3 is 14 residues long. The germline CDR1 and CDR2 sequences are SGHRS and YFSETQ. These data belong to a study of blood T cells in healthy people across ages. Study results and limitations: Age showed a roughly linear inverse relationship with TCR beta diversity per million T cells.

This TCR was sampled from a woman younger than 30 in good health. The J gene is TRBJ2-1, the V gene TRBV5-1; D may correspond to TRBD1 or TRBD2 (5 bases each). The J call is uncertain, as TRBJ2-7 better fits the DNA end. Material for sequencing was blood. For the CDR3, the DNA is TGCGCCAGCAGCCTTGGGGGATCCTACAATGAGCAGTACTTC. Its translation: CASSLGGSYNEQYF.